Here is one TCR beta chain with its context. This sample is drawn from a study of blood T cell repertoires in COVID-19. Study context: The United States, Italy and Spain supplied acute and convalescent COVID-19 samples. PBMCs, B-cell-depleted T cells, or T cells were the source of the cDNA or gDNA that made up the material.

Original processing notes: Amplification of reference gene primers provided the estimated nucleated cell counts. Generated by immunoSEQ multiplex PCR, the TCRdb table keeps only in-frame clones and is missing some. From that table come the V and J calls and clone size; the DNA was used to work out D and trimming. The profile shows about 21,000 clones, approximately 80% of them singletons. Germline assignment: CDR1 SGHNT and CDR2 YYREEE (reference sequence). This CDR3 has 15 amino acids. Deletions cut 0 bases from V and 1 base from J, with 9 bases between. This sequence joins TRBV5-4 and TRBJ2-3; TRBD1 might be the D (7 bases). Specimen: peripheral blood. This TCR derives from a man older than 75 with active or convalescent COVID-19. The CDR3 spells CASSLGRGGTDTQYF. CDR3 DNA sequence: TGTGCCAGCAGCTTGGGCAGGGGGGGCACAGATACGCAGTATTTT.